This T cell receptor beta chain was sequenced for a study of T cell changes during pregnancy in multiple sclerosis. This CDR3 is 16 amino acids long. Per the germline V gene, CDR1 is SGDLS and CDR2 is YYNGEE. V was trimmed by 4 bases and J by 0 bases, leaving 14 bases between them. Assay: immunoSEQ multiplex PCR; the TCRdb copy retains only in-frame clones and omits some. Of 25,000 to 40,000 clones listed, approximately 86% were seen once; the top ten hold about 7.5%. The receptor was isolated from a female donor with multiple sclerosis, enrolled in a pregnancy study. Here the sequenced sample was CD8+ T cells from peripheral blood mononuclear cells, taken before pregnancy. The chain has TRBV9 and TRBJ2-4, with a tentative D call TRBD1 (6 bases). The CDR3 nucleotides read TGTGCCAGCAGCTCAGGGGCAGAGCTAGCCAAAAACATTCAGTACTTC. Protein: CASSSGAELAKNIQYF.